This T cell receptor (beta chain) is drawn from a study of T cell changes during pregnancy in multiple sclerosis. Sequencing was performed with immunoSEQ multiplex PCR; in TCRdb, only in-frame clones are kept and a portion is missing. This sample has tens of thousands of clones, with nearly 95% found just once. V was clipped by 5 bases and J by 4 bases, with 11 bases between them. This CDR3 spans 13 amino acids. Germline CDR1 is SGHTA and CDR2 is FQGTGA. The rearrangement uses TRBV7-3 and TRBJ1-2; D remains unclear. Sequencing was performed on peripheral blood, taken in the first trimester of pregnancy. The sequence derives from a female donor with multiple sclerosis, enrolled in a pregnancy study. CDR3 sequence: CASSQGGSYGYTF. CDR3 nucleotide sequence: TGTGCCAGCAGCCAAGGCGGTAGCTATGGCTACACCTTC. Drawing the rest from reference TRBV7-3 and TRBJ1-2, the complete variable domain is GAGVSQTPSNKVTEKGKYVELRCDPISGHTALYWYRQSLGQGPEFLIYFQGTGAADDSGLPNDRFFAVRPEGSVSTLKIQRTERGDSAVYLCASSQGGSYGYTFGSGTRLTVV.